The source of this T cell receptor beta chain is a study of OX40 agonist ivuxolimab in advanced cancers. Study details: Participants averaged roughly 60 years of age (range roughly 23 to 90) and were approximately 81% male. Prior checkpoint blockade (anti-PD-1, anti-PD-L1 or anti-CTLA-4) was permitted; 35% to 50% had it.

Exclusion applied to patients with autoimmune disease history or systemic immunosuppression. This clone was counted between two and nine times. Assay used: immunoSEQ multiplex PCR; TCRdb lists only in-frame clones, some missing. In the table there are roughly 60,000 clones, about 91% of which are singletons. The sequence derives from an adult with an advanced solid tumor such as melanoma, head and neck, liver or kidney cancer. This material consisted of CD4+ or CD8+ T cells sorted from blood, taken in a trial of the OX40 agonist ivuxolimab.

The CDR3 protein is CAWNKGTDNEQFF. CDR3 nucleotides: TGTGCCTGGAATAAGGGGACAGACAATGAGCAGTTCTTC. V gene TRBV30 combines with J gene TRBJ2-1; the match to TRBD1 covers 7 bases. Per germline, CDR1 GTSNPN and CDR2 SVGIG (reference sequence). V lost 4 bases and J lost 5; bases outside the gene matches: 5. This CDR3 region has 13 residues.